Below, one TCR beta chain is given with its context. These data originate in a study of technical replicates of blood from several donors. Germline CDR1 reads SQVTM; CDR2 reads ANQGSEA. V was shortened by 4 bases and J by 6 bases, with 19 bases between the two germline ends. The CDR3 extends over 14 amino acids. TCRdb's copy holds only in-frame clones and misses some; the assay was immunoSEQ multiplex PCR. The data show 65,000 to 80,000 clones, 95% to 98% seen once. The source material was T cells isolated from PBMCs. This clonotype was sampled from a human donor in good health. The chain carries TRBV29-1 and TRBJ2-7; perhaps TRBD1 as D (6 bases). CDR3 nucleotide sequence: TGCAGCGTTGCGAATCAGGGGACAACTGGCGAGCAGTACTTC. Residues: CSVANQGTTGEQYF.